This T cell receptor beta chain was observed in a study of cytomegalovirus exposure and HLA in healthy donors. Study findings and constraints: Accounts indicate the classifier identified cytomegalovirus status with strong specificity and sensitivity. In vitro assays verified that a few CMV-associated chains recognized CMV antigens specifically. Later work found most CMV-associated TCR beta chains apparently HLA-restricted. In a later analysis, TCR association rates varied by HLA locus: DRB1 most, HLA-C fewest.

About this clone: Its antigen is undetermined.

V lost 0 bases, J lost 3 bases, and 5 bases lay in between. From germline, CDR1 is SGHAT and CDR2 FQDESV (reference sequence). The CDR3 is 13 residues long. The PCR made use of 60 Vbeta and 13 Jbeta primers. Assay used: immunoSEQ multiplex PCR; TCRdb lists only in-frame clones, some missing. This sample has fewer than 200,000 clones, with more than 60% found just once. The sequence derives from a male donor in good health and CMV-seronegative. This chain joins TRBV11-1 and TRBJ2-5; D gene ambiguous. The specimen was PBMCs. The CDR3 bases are TGTGCCAGCAGCTTAGCGCTAGAAGAGACCCAGTACTTC. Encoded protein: CASSLALEETQYF.